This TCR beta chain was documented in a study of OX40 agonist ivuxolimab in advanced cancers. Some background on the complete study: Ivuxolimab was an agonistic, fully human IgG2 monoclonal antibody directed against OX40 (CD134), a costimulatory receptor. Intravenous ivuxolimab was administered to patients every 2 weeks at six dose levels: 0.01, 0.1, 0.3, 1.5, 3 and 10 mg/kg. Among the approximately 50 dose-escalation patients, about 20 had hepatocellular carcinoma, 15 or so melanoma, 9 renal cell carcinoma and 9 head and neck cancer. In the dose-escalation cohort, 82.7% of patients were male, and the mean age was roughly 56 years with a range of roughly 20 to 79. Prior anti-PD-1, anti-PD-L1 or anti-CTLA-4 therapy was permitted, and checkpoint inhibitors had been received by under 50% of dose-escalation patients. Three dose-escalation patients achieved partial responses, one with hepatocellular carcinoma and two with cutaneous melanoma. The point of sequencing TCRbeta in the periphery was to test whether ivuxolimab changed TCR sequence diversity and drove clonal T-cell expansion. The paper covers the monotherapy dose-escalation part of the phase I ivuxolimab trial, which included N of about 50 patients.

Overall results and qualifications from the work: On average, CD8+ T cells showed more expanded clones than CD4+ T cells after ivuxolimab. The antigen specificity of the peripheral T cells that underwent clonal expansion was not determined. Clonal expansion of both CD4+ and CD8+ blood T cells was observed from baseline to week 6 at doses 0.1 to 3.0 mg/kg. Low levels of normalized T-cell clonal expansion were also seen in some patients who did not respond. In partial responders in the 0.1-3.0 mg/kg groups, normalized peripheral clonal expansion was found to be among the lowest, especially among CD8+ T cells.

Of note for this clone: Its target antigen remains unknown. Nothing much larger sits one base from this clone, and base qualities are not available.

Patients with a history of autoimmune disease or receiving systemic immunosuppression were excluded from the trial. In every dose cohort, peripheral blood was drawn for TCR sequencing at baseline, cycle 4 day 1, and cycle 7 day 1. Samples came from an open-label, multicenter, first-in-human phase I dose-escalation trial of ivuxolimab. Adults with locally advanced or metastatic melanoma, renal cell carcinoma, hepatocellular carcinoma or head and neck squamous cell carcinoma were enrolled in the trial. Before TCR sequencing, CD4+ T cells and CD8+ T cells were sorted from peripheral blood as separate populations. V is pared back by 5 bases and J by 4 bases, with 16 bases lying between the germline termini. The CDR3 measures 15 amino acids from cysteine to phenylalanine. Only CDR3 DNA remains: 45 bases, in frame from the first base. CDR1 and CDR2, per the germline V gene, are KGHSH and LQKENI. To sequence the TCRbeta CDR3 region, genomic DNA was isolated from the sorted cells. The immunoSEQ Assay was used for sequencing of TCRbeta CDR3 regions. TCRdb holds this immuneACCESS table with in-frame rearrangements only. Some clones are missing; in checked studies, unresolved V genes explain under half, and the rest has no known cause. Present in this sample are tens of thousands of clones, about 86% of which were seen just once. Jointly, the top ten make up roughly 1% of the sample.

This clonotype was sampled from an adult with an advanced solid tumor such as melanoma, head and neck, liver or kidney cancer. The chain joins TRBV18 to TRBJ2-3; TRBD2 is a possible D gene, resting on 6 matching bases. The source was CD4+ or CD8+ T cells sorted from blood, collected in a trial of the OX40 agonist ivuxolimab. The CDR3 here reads CASSYSPGGSDTQYF. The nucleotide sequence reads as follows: TGTGCCAGCTCATATAGCCCTGGAGGGTCAGATACGCAGTATTTT.